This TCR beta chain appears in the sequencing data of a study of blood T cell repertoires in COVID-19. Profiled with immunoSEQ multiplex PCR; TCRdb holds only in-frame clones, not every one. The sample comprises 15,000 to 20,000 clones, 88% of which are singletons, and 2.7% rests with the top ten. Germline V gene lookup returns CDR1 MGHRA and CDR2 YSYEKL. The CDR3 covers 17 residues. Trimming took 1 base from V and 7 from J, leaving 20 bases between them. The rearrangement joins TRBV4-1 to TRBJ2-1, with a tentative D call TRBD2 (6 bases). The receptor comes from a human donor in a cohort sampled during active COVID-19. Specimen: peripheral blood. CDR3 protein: CASSQALGGSSRNEQFF. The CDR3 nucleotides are TGCGCCAGCAGCCAAGCCCTTGGGGGGAGTTCCAGGAATGAGCAGTTCTTC.